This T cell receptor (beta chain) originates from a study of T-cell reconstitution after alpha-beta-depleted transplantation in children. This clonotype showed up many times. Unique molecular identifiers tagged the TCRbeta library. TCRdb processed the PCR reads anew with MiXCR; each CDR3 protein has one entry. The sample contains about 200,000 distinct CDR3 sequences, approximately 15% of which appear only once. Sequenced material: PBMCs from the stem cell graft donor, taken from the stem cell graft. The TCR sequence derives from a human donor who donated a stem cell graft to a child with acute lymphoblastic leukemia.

CDR3 region: CASSDSTSGRNEQFF. As DNA, the CDR3 is TGTGCCAGCAGTGACTCAACTAGCGGGAGGAATGAGCAGTTCTTC. The chain joins TRBV6-4 to TRBJ2-1; TRBD2 matches 12 bases. This CDR3 is 15 amino acids long. Trimming took 0 bases from V and 7 from J; bases not matched to a gene: 1. CDR1 is MRHNA and CDR2 is SNTAGT in the germline V gene.